This T cell receptor beta chain was sequenced in a study of T cells in Graves' hyperthyroidism and ophthalmopathy (dated by TCRdb to about 2019). About the study as a whole: Peripheral blood was sampled at the time of initial diagnosis, prior to any treatment. The study also compared thyroid tissue and blood T-cell repertoires from about six Graves' hyperthyroidism patients. The roughly 90 discovery patients were divided at random into training and test sets in a 7:3 ratio. TCR V-J signatures able to tell the groups apart were searched for in a discovery cohort of 90 to 100 patients, of whom around 42 had Graves' ophthalmopathy and 57 had stable Graves' hyperthyroidism. After blood sampling, hyperthyroidism patients were treated with methimazole at a starting dose of 30 mg daily, and ophthalmopathy patients were treated with high-dose intravenous methylprednisolone. The paper reports TCR Vbeta CDR3 sequencing of approximately 140 peripheral blood samples: some 44 ophthalmopathy, approximately 74 hyperthyroidism and around 17 progressor patients. Prospective prediction of ophthalmopathy was tested in an independent validation cohort of approximately 19 hyperthyroidism patients and 17 patients who later progressed to ophthalmopathy.

Concerning this clonotype: Its antigen target is currently unknown. The record has no base qualities; no much larger clone is one base away.

Amplification of TCR beta CDR3 regions was carried out from RNA transcripts. The first round of RT-PCR for the TCR CDR3 was performed with the HTBI primer set and the Qiagen OneStep RT-PCR kit. The libraries were constructed in a second round of multiplex PCR and then size-selected and purified. Sequencing of the libraries was done on an Illumina HiSeq2000 using paired-end 100 bp reads. Per the authors' processing: Raw data were processed with SOAPnuke, discarding reads with adapters, uncalled bases, mean Phred below 15, or no exact constant-primer or identifier match. COPE v1.2.5 was used to merge the high-quality paired reads, and each unique nucleotide sequence was defined as a clonotype. Clonotypes were aligned to IMGT TRBV, TRBD and TRBJ reference segments using MiTCR v1.1. The analysis included only V-J combinations with a frequency above 0.0001, which together covered roughly 99% of the repertoires. A TCS score was defined as the ratio between F50 (clonal expansion) and ExV (chaos), using BLOSUM62-based TCRdist between CDR3 peptides within each V-J. Welch's t-statistics and random forest reduced roughly 530 V-J features to about 13, which were used in a naive Bayes classifier (R e1071). Using fastp at Q25 and MiXCR, TCRdb reprocessed the public reads and kept productive beta chains. For every CDR3 protein sequence, its rows merge into one entry that carries the most common genes and DNA. The V and J calls follow TCRdb's processing rather than the paper's. This sample holds about 770,000 distinct CDR3 sequences; under 20% were observed only once. The biggest ten clones account for 16% of the sample.

On the study overall, not on this receptor specifically: No statistical method was used to fix the sample size in advance, and group allocation was not hidden from the investigators. Ophthalmopathy was separated from stable hyperthyroidism by a 13 V-J signature model, with approximately 89% sensitivity and just over 81% specificity obtained in cross-validation and 80%/75% obtained in testing. In validation, the model predicted progression to ophthalmopathy with roughly 70% sensitivity and approximately 78% specificity, a median of about six months before onset. Most expanded thyroid clonotypes (frequency above 0.001) were also detected in blood, suggesting blood repertoires may reflect thyroid immune responses.

Hyperthyroidism patients were aged 18 to 65 years and newly diagnosed, with disease duration of less than 2 months. The study excluded patients with uncontrolled infections, other autoimmune diseases, pregnancy or lactation. Diagnoses were established on the basis of clinical symptoms, serum thyroxine and TRAb, thyroid ultrasound, and orbital computed tomography. For progressor patients, blood was drawn at the first diagnosis of hyperthyroidism, before any ophthalmopathy symptoms had appeared. PBMCs were separated from approximately 10 ml of fresh peripheral blood using Ficoll-Paque density gradient centrifugation. Progressor patients were first diagnosed with Graves' hyperthyroidism and then developed ophthalmopathy during follow-up. Trizol reagent was used to extract total RNA, and RNA quality was then checked on an Agilent 2100 Bioanalyzer. The receptor was derived from a woman between 50 and 59 years old with Graves' hyperthyroidism that later progressed to Graves' ophthalmopathy. The specimen was blood.

The CDR3 sequence is CASSQEGTGPEERGETQYF. The nucleotide sequence is given as TGTGCCAGCAGCCAAGAGGGTACGGGACCAGAGGAACGAGGGGAGACCCAGTACTTC. Rearrangement joined TRBV3-1 to TRBJ2-5; the D region is possibly TRBD1 or TRBD2, each matching across 5 bases. V was cut back by 0 bases and J by 5 bases, leaving a gap of 25 bases between them. As encoded in the germline V gene (reference sequence), CDR1 is LGHDT while CDR2 is YNNKEL. CDR3 length: 19 amino acids, cysteine to phenylalanine. Here the CDR3 DNA is all that survives: 57 bases in frame from base 1.